This section outlines one T cell receptor beta chain sequence together with its context. Its cognate antigen is unknown. This specimen belongs to a study of T cell responses to AZD1222 COVID-19 vaccine. Broader study findings: Vaccine-associated CD4 TCRs ranged over spike, dominating at 160-218 and 743-854. Mostly white British, mostly female donors; authors suggested clonal diversity may be underestimated. Repertoire sampling was restricted to post-peak T cell response timepoints.

Trimming at V came to 5 bases and at J to 3 bases, leaving 7 bases not matched to a gene. Germline lookup yields CDR1 SGHTA and CDR2 FQGNSA. This CDR3 spans 16 amino acids. Second doses at about 4 or about 12 weeks were pooled. Only in-frame clones appear in the TCRdb table, and some are missing; sequencing was by immunoSEQ multiplex PCR. The sample consists of about 60,000 clones, 65% to 90% of them appearing once. This sequence originates from an adult who received the AZD1222 COVID-19 vaccine. The source was peripheral blood, collected 28 days after the second AZD1222 dose. V gene TRBV7-2 combines with J gene TRBJ2-7; 13 bases are a match to TRBD2. The CDR3: CASSKAGTSGNYEQYF. CDR3 coding DNA: TGTGCCAGCAGCAAAGCCGGGACTAGCGGGAACTACGAGCAGTACTTC.